Following are 8 T cell receptor beta chains from one sample sequenced in a study of blood T cell repertoires in COVID-19. Libraries were prepared by immunoSEQ multiplex PCR; TCRdb keeps only in-frame clonotypes and omits some of them. The sample has 110,000 or so clones, roughly 81% seen once. Sequencing was done on a sample of peripheral blood. These receptor sequences come from a man in his forties or fifties with acute or convalescent COVID-19.

This clone was counted only a few times. The chain employs TRBV29-1 and TRBJ2-1, with a possible D match to TRBD2 (5 bases). This CDR3 is built from 16 residues. Germline V gene data show CDR1 as SQVTM and CDR2 as ANQGSEA. Trimming took 0 bases from V and 7 from J, leaving 19 bases between them. The CDR3 DNA reads as TGCAGCGTTGAAGATCTGGACTTTTATAACGGAAATGAGCAGTTCTTC. It translates to CSVEDLDFYNGNEQFF.

V gene TRBV7-9 combines with J gene TRBJ1-4; D may be TRBD1 (5 bases). CDR1 is SEHNR, CDR2 FQNEAQ, per germline (reference sequence). This CDR3 region has 17 residues. Trimming cost V 4 bases and J 4 bases, with 19 bases left between them. CDR3 sequence reads: CASSSDQGGVFNEKLFF. CDR3 sequence (DNA): TGTGCCAGCAGCTCAGACCAGGGAGGCGTCTTTAATGAAAAACTGTTTTTT.

This chain connects TRBV18 to TRBJ2-3; D is undetermined. V lost 0 bases, J lost 0 bases, and 7 bases lay in between. Germline assignment: CDR1 KGHSH and CDR2 LQKENI. This CDR3 contains 15 residues. The CDR3 protein is CASSPPVRSTDTQYF. The CDR3 nucleotides are TGTGCCAGCTCACCACCGGTTAGAAGCACAGATACGCAGTATTTT.

The chain's CDR3 is CSALQGREQYF. The CDR3 bases are TGCAGCGCCCTGCAGGGGCGGGAGCAGTACTTC. The chain employs TRBV29-1 and TRBJ2-7; possible D gene TRBD1, 6 bases. Germline lookup yields CDR1 SQVTM and CDR2 ANQGSEA. Trimming left V 7 bases short and J 7 bases short, with 14 bases between. The CDR3 spans 11 residues.

CDR3 in DNA: TGCGCCAGCAGCTTGGCCGGCAGGGGGTCCGAGCAGTACTTC. This translates into CASSLAGRGSEQYF. This sequence joins TRBV5-1 and TRBJ2-7; TRBD1 matches 7 bases. The CDR3 covers 14 residues. Trimming cost V 0 bases and J 6 bases; bases outside gene matches: 6. Germline-derived CDR1 and CDR2 are SGHRS and YFSETQ.

This clone was seen just once. This chain links TRBV7-2 with TRBJ2-3; TRBD2 aligns across 14 bases. Germline lookup yields CDR1 SGHTA and CDR2 FQGNSA. The CDR3 length is 17 residues. V lost 1 base and J lost 1; bases outside the gene matches: 1. For the CDR3, the DNA is TGTGCCAGCAGCTTAGTGACTAGCGGGGGGGGCACAGATACGCAGTATTTT. Translated: CASSLVTSGGGTDTQYF.

The chain is built from TRBV24-1 and TRBJ2-2; 8 bases are a match to TRBD1. V dropped 4 bases and J dropped 5; count of bases not matched to a gene: 8. Germline V lookup: CDR1 KGHDR, CDR2 SFDVKD. This CDR3 contains 16 residues. The CDR3 DNA reads TGTGCCACCAGTGACCACGGACAGGGTCTAACCGGGGAGCTGTTTTTT. It is translated as CATSDHGQGLTGELFF.

The J gene is TRBJ2-5, the V gene TRBV7-2, with a weak D call TRBD2 (6 bases). V was cut by 7 bases and J by 5 bases, with 14 bases left in between. There are 13 residues in the CDR3. The germline V gene encodes CDR1 SGHTA and CDR2 FQGNSA. CDR3 protein: CASTSALGETQYF. The CDR3 nucleotides are TGTGCCAGCACTAGCGCCCTCGGGGAGACCCAGTACTTC.